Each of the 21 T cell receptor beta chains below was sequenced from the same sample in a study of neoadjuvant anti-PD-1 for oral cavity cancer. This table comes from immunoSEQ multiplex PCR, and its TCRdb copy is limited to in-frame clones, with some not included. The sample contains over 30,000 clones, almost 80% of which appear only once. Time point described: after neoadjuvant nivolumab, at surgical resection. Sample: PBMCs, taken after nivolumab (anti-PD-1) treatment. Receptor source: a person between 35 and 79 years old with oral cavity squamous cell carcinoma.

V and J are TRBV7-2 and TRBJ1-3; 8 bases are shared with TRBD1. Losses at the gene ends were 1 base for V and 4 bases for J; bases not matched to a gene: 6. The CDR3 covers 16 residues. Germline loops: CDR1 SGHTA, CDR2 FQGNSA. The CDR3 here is CASSLVRGTGGNTIYF. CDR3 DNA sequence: TGTGCCAGCAGCTTAGTGCGGGGGACAGGCGGAAACACCATATATTTT. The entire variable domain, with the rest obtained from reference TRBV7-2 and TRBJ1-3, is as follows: GAGVSQSPSNKVTEKGKDVELRCDPISGHTALYWYRQSLGQGLEFLIYFQGNSAPDKSGLPSDRFSAERTGGSVSTLTIQRTQQEDSAVYLCASSLVRGTGGNTIYFGEGSWLTVV.

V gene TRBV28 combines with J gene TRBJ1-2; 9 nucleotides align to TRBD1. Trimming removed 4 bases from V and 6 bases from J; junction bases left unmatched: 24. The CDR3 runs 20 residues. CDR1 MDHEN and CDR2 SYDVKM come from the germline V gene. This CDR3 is CASSSSTSDPGTGLNNGYTF. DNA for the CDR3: TGTGCCAGCAGTTCATCAACATCCGATCCAGGGACAGGGTTGAATAATGGCTACACCTTC.

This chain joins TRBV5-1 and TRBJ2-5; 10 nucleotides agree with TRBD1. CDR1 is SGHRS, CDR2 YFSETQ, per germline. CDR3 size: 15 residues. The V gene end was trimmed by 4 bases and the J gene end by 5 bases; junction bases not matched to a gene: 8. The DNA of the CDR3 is TGCGCCAGCAGCCCAGAGGGACAGGGGACGGAGACCCAGTACTTC. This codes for CASSPEGQGTETQYF.

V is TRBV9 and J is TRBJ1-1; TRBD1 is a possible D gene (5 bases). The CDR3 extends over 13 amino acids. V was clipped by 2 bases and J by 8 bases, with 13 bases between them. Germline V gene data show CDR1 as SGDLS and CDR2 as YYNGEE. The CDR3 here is CASSVVERQEAFF. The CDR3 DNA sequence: TGTGCCAGCAGCGTCGTCGAGAGACAGGAAGCTTTCTTT.

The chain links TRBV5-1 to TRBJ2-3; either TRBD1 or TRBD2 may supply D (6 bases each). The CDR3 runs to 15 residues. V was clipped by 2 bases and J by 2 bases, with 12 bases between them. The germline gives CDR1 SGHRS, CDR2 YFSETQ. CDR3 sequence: CASSLGGLNTDTQYF. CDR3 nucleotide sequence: TGCGCCAGCAGCTTAGGGGGGTTGAACACAGATACGCAGTATTTT. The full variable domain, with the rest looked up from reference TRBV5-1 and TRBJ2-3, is KAGVTQTPRYLIKTRGQQVTLSCSPISGHRSVSWYQQTPGQGLQFLFEYFSETQRNKGNFPGRFSGRQFSNSRSEMNVSTLELGDSALYLCASSLGGLNTDTQYFGPGTRLTVL.

CDR3 loop: CASSLGPGSQETQYF. For the CDR3, the DNA is TGTGCCAGCAGCTTAGGTCCAGGGTCCCAAGAGACCCAGTACTTC. V gene TRBV11-2 combines with J gene TRBJ2-5; possible D gene TRBD1, 5 bases. V lost 1 base, J lost 1 base, and 10 bases lay in between. The CDR3 runs to 15 residues. CDR1 is SGHAT, CDR2 FQNNGV, per germline.

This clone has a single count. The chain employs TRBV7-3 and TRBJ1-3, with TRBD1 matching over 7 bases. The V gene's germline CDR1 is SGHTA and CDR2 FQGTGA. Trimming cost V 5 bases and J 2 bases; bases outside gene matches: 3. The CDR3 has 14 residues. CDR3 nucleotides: TGTGCCAGCAGCCTGGACAGGACTGGAAACACCATATATTTT. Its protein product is CASSLDRTGNTIYF.

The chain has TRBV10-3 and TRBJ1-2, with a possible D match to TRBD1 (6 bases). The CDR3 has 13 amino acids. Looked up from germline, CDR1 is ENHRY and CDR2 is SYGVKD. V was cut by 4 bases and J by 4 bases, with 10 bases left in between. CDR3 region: CAISGGRGYGYTF. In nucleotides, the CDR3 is TGTGCCATCAGTGGGGGCAGGGGCTATGGCTACACCTTC.

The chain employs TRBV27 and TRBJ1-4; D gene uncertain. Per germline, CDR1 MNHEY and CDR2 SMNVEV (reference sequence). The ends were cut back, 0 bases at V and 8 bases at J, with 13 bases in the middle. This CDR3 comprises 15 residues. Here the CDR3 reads CASSLSRAFGEKLFF. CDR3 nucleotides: TGTGCCAGCAGTTTATCGCGGGCGTTCGGAGAAAAACTGTTTTTT.

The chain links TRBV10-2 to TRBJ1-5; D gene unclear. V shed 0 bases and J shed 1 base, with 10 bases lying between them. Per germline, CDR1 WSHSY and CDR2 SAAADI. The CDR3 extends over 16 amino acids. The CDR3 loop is CASSESSGLSNQPQHF. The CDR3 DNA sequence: TGCGCCAGCAGTGAGTCGTCGGGATTGAGCAATCAGCCCCAGCATTTT.

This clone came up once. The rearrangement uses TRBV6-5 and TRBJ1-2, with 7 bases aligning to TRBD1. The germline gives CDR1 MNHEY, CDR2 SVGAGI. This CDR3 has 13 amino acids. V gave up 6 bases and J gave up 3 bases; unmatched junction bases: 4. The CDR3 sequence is CASSRTGDYGYTF. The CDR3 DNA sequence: TGTGCCAGCAGCCGAACAGGGGACTATGGCTACACCTTC.

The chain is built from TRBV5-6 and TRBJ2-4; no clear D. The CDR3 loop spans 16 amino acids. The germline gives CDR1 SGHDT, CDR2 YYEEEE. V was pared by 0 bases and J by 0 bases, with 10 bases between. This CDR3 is CASSLVSPIAKNIQYF. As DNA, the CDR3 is TGTGCCAGCAGCTTGGTTAGCCCAATAGCCAAAAACATTCAGTACTTC. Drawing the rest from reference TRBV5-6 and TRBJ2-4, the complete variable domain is DAGVTQSPTHLIKTRGQQVTLRCSPKSGHDTVSWYQQALGQGPQFIFQYYEEEERQRGNFPDRFSGHQFPNYSSELNVNALLLGDSALYLCASSLVSPIAKNIQYFGAGTRLSVL.

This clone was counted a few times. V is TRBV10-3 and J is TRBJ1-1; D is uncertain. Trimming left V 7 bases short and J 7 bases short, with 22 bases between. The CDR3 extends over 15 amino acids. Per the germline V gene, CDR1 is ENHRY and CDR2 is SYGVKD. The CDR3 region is CAITNQAKQTSEAFF. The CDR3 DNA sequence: TGTGCCATCACCAACCAGGCAAAGCAAACCAGTGAAGCTTTCTTT.

This CDR3 reads CASSESSGTQPQHF. The DNA of the CDR3 is TGCGCCAGCAGTGAGTCGTCAGGGACTCAGCCCCAGCATTTT. The chain employs TRBV10-2 and TRBJ1-5; the D gene is possibly TRBD1 (5 bases). There are 14 residues in the CDR3. The V end lost 0 bases, the J end lost 6 bases, and 9 bases lay between the germline ends. Germline CDR1 reads WSHSY; CDR2 reads SAAADI.

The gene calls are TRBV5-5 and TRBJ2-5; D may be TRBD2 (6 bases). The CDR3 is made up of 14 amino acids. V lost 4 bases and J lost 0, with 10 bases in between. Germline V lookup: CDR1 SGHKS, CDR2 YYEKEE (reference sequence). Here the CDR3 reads CASSARRDQETQYF. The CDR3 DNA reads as TGTGCCAGCAGCGCTCGGAGGGACCAAGAGACCCAGTACTTC.

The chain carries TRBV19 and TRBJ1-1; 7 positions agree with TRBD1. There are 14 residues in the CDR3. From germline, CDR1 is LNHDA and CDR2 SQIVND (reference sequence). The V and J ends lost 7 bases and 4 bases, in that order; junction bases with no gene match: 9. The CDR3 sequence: CASTIRGSGTEAFF. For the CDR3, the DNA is TGTGCCAGTACCATCAGGGGGTCGGGCACTGAAGCTTTCTTT.

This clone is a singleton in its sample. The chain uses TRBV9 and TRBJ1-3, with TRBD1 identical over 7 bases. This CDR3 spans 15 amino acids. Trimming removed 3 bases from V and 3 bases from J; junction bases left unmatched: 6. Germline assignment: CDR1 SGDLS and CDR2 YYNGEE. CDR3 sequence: CASSATGVGGNTIYF. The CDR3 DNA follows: TGTGCCAGCAGCGCCACAGGGGTTGGTGGAAACACCATATATTTT. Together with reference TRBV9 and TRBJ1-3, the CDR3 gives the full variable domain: DSGVTQTPKHLITATGQRVTLRCSPRSGDLSVYWYQQSLDQGLQFLIQYYNGEERAKGNILERFSAQQFPDLHSELNLSSLELGDSALYFCASSATGVGGNTIYFGEGSWLTVV.

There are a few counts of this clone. CDR3: CASGSGAWTFYGYTF. The DNA of the CDR3 is TGTGCCAGCGGGTCAGGGGCCTGGACCTTCTATGGCTACACCTTC. The chain uses TRBV2 and TRBJ1-2; D is possibly TRBD1 (6 bases). Germline V gives CDR1 SNHLY, CDR2 FYNNEI. The CDR3 covers 15 residues. With 8 bases removed from V and 4 bases from J, the gap between germline ends came to 20 bases.

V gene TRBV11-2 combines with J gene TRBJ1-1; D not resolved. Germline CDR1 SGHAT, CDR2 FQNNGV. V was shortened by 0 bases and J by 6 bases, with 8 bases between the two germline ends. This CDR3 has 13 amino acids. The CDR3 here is CASSLDGRAEAFF. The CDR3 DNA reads TGTGCCAGCAGCTTAGATGGAAGGGCTGAAGCTTTCTTT.

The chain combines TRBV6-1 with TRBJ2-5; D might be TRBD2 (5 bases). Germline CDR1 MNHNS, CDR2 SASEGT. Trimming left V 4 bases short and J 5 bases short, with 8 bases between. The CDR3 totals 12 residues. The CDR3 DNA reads TGTGCCAGCAGTGCGCGGAGGGAGACCCAGTACTTC. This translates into CASSARRETQYF.

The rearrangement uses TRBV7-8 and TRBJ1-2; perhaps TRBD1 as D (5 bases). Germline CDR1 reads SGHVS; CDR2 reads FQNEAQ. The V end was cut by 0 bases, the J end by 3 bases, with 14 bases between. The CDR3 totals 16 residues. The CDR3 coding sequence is TGTGCCAGCAGCTTAGCACGGGGGTCATACGACTATGGCTACACCTTC. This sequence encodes CASSLARGSYDYGYTF.